This T cell receptor (beta chain) was captured in a study of blood T cells in healthy people across ages. Study outcomes and limitations: Older age went with lower TCR beta diversity per million T cells, in a roughly linear way.

This clonotype has at least ten counts. Its target is unknown. This CDR3 has 14 amino acids. Germline loops: CDR1 MNHEY, CDR2 SVGAGI. The V and J ends lost 5 bases and 5 bases respectively, with 12 bases between them. A second PCR, run for roughly 6 to 11 cycles, used a sample-barcoded 5' primer plus a J-beta primer mix. TCRdb reprocessed the 5' RACE reads via MiXCR and lists one record per CDR3 protein. The sample contains around 870,000 distinct CDR3 sequences, around 30% of which appear only once. The chain has TRBV6-5 and TRBJ1-4; D may be TRBD1 (6 bases). The sample taken for sequencing was blood. The TCR originated in a woman over 75 in good health. Here the CDR3 reads CASSKERGNEKLFF. The CDR3 DNA is TGTGCCAGCAGTAAGGAGAGGGGGAATGAAAAACTGTTTTTT.